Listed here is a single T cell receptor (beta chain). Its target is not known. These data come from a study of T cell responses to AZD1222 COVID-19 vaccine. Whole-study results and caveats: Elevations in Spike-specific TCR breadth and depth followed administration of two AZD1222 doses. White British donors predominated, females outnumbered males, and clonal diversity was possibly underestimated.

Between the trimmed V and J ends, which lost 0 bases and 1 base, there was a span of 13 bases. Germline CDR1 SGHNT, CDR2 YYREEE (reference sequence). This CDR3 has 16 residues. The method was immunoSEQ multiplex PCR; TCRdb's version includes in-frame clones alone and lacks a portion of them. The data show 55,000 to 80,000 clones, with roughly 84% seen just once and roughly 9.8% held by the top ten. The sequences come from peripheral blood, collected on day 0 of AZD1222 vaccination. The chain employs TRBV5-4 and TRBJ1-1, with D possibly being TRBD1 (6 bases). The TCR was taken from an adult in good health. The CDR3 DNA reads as TGTGCCAGCAGCTTGGGTAGGGGACAAACGAACACTGAAGCTTTCTTT. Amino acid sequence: CASSLGRGQTNTEAFF.